These 2 T cell receptor beta chains share one sample of origin, sequenced in a study of T cells after yellow fever vaccination. MiXCR, run by TCRdb on the 5' RACE reads, gives a single entry per CDR3 protein. The data contain some 670,000 distinct CDR3 sequences, roughly 12% of them singletons. This sample comprised PBMCs, obtained on the day of the yellow fever booster vaccination. The receptor source for this set is a man aged 25-45 years who received the YFV17D yellow fever vaccine.

This clonotype came up a few times. The chain recombines TRBV5-1 with TRBJ1-1; the match to TRBD1 covers 8 bases. With 4 bases clipped from V and 3 bases from J, the junction kept 5 bases outside the gene matches. This CDR3 is built from 14 residues. Germline assignment: CDR1 SGHRS and CDR2 YFSETQ. The CDR3 DNA reads as TGCGCCAGCAGCGGAGGACAGGGCTACACTGAAGCTTTCTTT. Its protein product is CASSGGQGYTEAFF.

This clonotype was observed a handful of times. The genes are TRBV12-3 or TRBV12-4 and TRBJ2-3, with D perhaps matching TRBD1 (5 bases). The CDR3 loop spans 11 amino acids. Trimming stripped 6 bases from V and 6 bases from J, with 7 bases between. CDR3 coding DNA: TGTGCCAGCAGAGGGGTTGATACGCAGTATTTT. Encoded protein: CASRGVDTQYF.